These 19 T cell receptor beta chains were sequenced from one sample in a study of CD8 T cells in ankylosing spondylitis. Study-level points and caveats: A motif of under 10 highly homologous TCR beta variants was seen as apparently characteristic of ankylosing spondylitis blood.

Their target antigens are unknown. One entry per CDR3 protein, called by TCRdb with MiXCR from the 5' RACE reads. The sample has approximately 500,000 distinct CDR3 sequences; 9.5% to 15% are singletons. The sample comprised blood, either unsorted or a sorted T cell fraction (not recorded which). The receptor set was obtained from a male donor with ankylosing spondylitis.

This clonotype showed up just a few times. The V call is TRBV6-2 or TRBV6-3, the J call TRBJ2-1; D is unresolved. Germline V gene data show CDR1 as MNHEY and CDR2 as SVGEGT. The CDR3 totals 13 residues. Trimming took off 6 bases at V and 3 bases at J, with 9 bases between the two ends. The CDR3 spells CASREIDYNEQFF. Here the CDR3 DNA reads TGTGCCAGCAGGGAGATTGACTACAATGAGCAGTTCTTC.

This clonotype was recorded at least ten times. V usage is TRBV7-8 and J usage is TRBJ2-7, with 8 bases aligning to TRBD1. V lost 5 bases, J lost 7 bases, and 13 bases stayed unmatched. This CDR3 is 15 amino acids long. Germline CDR1 SGHVS, CDR2 FQNEAQ. CDR3: CASSHVNHRGMEQYF. The DNA of the CDR3 is TGTGCCAGCAGCCATGTGAACCACAGGGGGATGGAGCAGTACTTC.

This clonotype came up once. This may be a read error: a much more frequent sequence differs by one nucleotide. The conserved final phenylalanine or tryptophan is absent from the CDR3, which likely points to a read error. This CDR3 reads CSASGGLLTEAFS. CDR3 in DNA: TGCAGTGCTAGCGGGGGTTTATTGACTGAAGCTTTCTCT. The rearrangement joins TRBV20-1 to TRBJ1-1; a weak D match, TRBD1 (5 bases). V was pared by 3 bases and J by 5 bases, with 13 bases between. The CDR3 sequence is 13 residues long. The germline V gene has CDR1 DFQATT and CDR2 SNEGSKA (reference sequence).

This clonotype was found a few times. This chain uses TRBV25-1 with TRBJ1-1, with D possibly matching TRBD1 (5 bases). CDR1 and CDR2 (germline): MGHDK, SYGVNS. Trimming removed 8 bases from V and 3 bases from J, with 13 bases in between. The CDR3 runs 13 residues. The CDR3 region has the DNA TGTGCCAGCGGGCGGGGGGATGACACTGAAGCTTTCTTT. Its translation: CASGRGDDTEAFF.

This sequence joins TRBV19 and TRBJ2-2; TRBD1 aligns across 9 bases. V was pared by 4 bases and J by 7 bases, with 7 bases of the junction left unmatched. The CDR3 length is 15 residues. Germline loops: CDR1 LNHDA, CDR2 SQIVND (reference sequence). The DNA of the CDR3 is TGTGCCAGTAGTACGGGGGACAGGGACGTCGGGGAGCTGTTTTTT. Residues: CASSTGDRDVGELFF.

The chain employs TRBV6-5 and TRBJ1-2; D is undetermined. This CDR3 spans 14 amino acids. With 0 bases removed from V and 8 bases from J, the gap between germline ends came to 13 bases. Germline CDR1 is MNHEY and CDR2 is SVGAGI. The CDR3 bases are TGTGCCAGCAGTTACTCTTCCCGAGGAGTAGGCTACACCTTC. This encodes CASSYSSRGVGYTF.

This clonotype was observed once. The chain is built from TRBV3-1 and TRBJ2-2, with D unclear. In germline, CDR1 is LGHDT, CDR2 YNNKEL (reference sequence). The CDR3 totals 15 residues. The V and J ends lost 1 base and 4 bases respectively, with 10 bases between them. CDR3 bases: TGTGCCAGCAGCCAAGGGGGAAATCCCACCGGGGAGCTGTTTTTT. Translated: CASSQGGNPTGELFF.

This clonotype was found a few times. V usage is TRBV21-1 and J usage is TRBJ2-5; the table's D gene call, TRBD1, was not cross checked with the DNA. TRBV21-1 is deemed a pseudogene. The CDR3 is 14 amino acids. DNA for the CDR3: TGTGCCAGCAGCTTCAAGGGGCCCCAAGAGACCCAGTACTTC. Its translation is CASSFKGPQETQYF.

The rearrangement joins TRBV5-5 to TRBJ2-1, with a weak D call TRBD2 (5 bases). V shed 1 base and J shed 5 bases, with 13 bases lying between them. CDR1 and CDR2 from the germline V gene are SGHKS and YYEKEE (reference sequence). There are 15 residues in the CDR3. The CDR3 spells CASSLSGIRDNEQFF. DNA of the CDR3: TGTGCCAGCAGCTTGTCCGGGATCCGCGACAATGAGCAGTTCTTC.

Ten or more counts support this clonotype. The CDR3 DNA sequence: TGTGCCAGCAGACCCGGACAGGGGGCGGGCGGCTACACCTTC. It encodes CASRPGQGAGGYTF. The chain employs TRBV6-1 and TRBJ1-2; 11 bases align to TRBD1. Germline-derived CDR1 and CDR2 are MNHNS and SASEGT. CDR3 length: 14 residues. Unmatched junction bases numbered 8, after V lost 6 bases and J lost 8 bases.

This clonotype was detected only a few times. CDR3 DNA: TGTGCCAGCAGCCAATTAGGCGGGGACATCTACGAGCAGTACGTC. Its translation is CASSQLGGDIYEQYV. This chain connects TRBV7-9 to TRBJ2-7, with D perhaps TRBD1 or TRBD2 (6 bases each). Germline values: CDR1 SEHNR, CDR2 FQNEAQ (reference sequence). V was pared by 5 bases and J by 3 bases, with 17 bases between. The CDR3 has 15 amino acids.

This clonotype showed up just a few times. The J gene is TRBJ2-3, the V gene TRBV11-2, with 7 bases identical to TRBD2. The CDR3 extends over 15 amino acids. Trimming took 5 bases from V and 3 from J; bases not matched to a gene: 8. Germline V gene data show CDR1 as SGHAT and CDR2 as FQNNGV. The chain's CDR3 is CASSRGLGETDTQYF. The DNA for the CDR3 is TGTGCCAGCAGCCGCGGACTAGGGGAGACAGATACGCAGTATTTT.

The rearrangement joins TRBV12-3 or TRBV12-4 to TRBJ2-5, with D hard to call. The CDR3 loop spans 13 amino acids. Trimming pared 6 bases from V and 5 bases from J, leaving 13 bases between. CDR3 DNA sequence: TGTGCCAGCAGCCCGACGCCCTCGGAGACCCAGTACTTC. This translates into CASSPTPSETQYF.

This clonotype was picked up a small number of times. In DNA, the CDR3 is TGTGCCAGCAGCCGACTACCACGAGCGTACAATGAGCAGTTCTTC. This codes for CASSRLPRAYNEQFF. This chain joins TRBV5-6 and TRBJ2-1; D is perhaps TRBD2 (5 bases). This CDR3 region has 15 residues. The V and J ends lost 4 bases and 4 bases respectively, with 15 bases between them. Germline V CDR1 and CDR2: SGHDT, YYEEEE. The variable domain in full, with the rest retrieved from reference TRBV5-6 and TRBJ2-1, is DAGVTQSPTHLIKTRGQQVTLRCSPKSGHDTVSWYQQALGQGPQFIFQYYEEEERQRGNFPDRFSGHQFPNYSSELNVNALLLGDSALYLCASSRLPRAYNEQFFGPGTRLTVL.

This clonotype was seen a handful of times. The J gene is TRBJ2-7, the V gene TRBV5-6, with D possibly matching TRBD1 (5 bases). Germline-derived CDR1 and CDR2 are SGHDT and YYEEEE. CDR3 length: 14 residues. V shed 2 bases and J shed 2 bases, with 11 bases lying between them. CDR3 coding DNA: TGTGCCAGCAGCTTCTCCAGGGCCCCCTACGAGCAGTACGTC. It encodes CASSFSRAPYEQYV.

This clonotype came up a few times. The chain couples TRBV5-1 to TRBJ2-1; 10 bases align to TRBD2. Trimming at V came to 1 base and at J to 7 bases, leaving 5 bases not matched to a gene. The CDR3 contains 15 residues. Looked up from germline, CDR1 is SGHRS and CDR2 is YFSETQ. The CDR3 spells CASSLQREGINEQFF. In DNA form, the CDR3 reads TGCGCCAGCAGCTTGCAGCGGGAGGGCATAAATGAGCAGTTCTTC.

The chain links TRBV15 to TRBJ2-1; D is possibly TRBD2 (5 bases). This CDR3 has 17 amino acids. The germline V gene has CDR1 LNHNV and CDR2 YYDKDF (reference sequence). V shed 3 bases and J shed 0 bases, with 15 bases lying between them. The CDR3 coding sequence is TGTGCCACCAGCAGTGGCACTAGGGCGGGCTCCTACAATGAGCAGTTCTTC. It encodes CATSSGTRAGSYNEQFF.

V usage is TRBV12-3 or TRBV12-4 and J usage is TRBJ2-6, with no clear D. The V end was cut by 6 bases, the J end by 2 bases, with 5 bases between. CDR3 length: 13 residues. This CDR3 is CASRRAGANVLTF. CDR3 nucleotide sequence: TGTGCCAGCAGACGGGCTGGGGCCAACGTCCTGACTTTC.

This clonotype turned up a few times. This chain joins TRBV2 and TRBJ1-6; 7 nucleotides line up with TRBD1. The CDR3 sequence is 15 residues long. CDR1 and CDR2 (germline): SNHLY, FYNNEI. With 1 base clipped from V and 11 bases from J, the junction kept 8 bases outside the gene matches. The CDR3 sequence: CASSEDRQGVTPLHF. Here the CDR3 DNA reads TGTGCCAGCAGTGAAGATCGACAGGGTGTGACACCCCTCCACTTT.